The source of this T cell receptor (beta chain) is a study of blood T cell repertoires in COVID-19. Some clones are missing from TCRdb's copy, which holds only in-frame ones; the method was immunoSEQ multiplex PCR. The sample consists of 230,000 or so clones, around 81% of them appearing once. V gave up 6 bases and J gave up 3 bases, with 6 bases separating them. This CDR3 has 12 residues. CDR1 is SGHTA, CDR2 FQGNSA, per germline. The clonotype originates from a woman of 80 years or more with COVID-19, enrolled during active disease. Specimen: peripheral blood. This chain joins TRBV7-2 and TRBJ1-5, with unresolved D. The CDR3 reads CASRRANQPQHF. The CDR3 nucleotides read TGTGCCAGCAGGAGGGCCAATCAGCCCCAGCATTTT.